This TCR beta chain was sequenced in a study of T cell clonality in common variable immunodeficiency. CDR3 size: 16 residues. Germline V gene data show CDR1 as MNHEY and CDR2 as SVGEGT. V was trimmed by 5 bases and J by 4 bases, leaving 18 bases between them. With regard to this clone: The antigen remains unidentified. The read terminates 3 residues before the CDR3 end, so the remaining end is supplied by the germline J gene.

Patients had low serum IgG, IgA and/or IgM and specific antibody deficiency. For at least one year, all CVID subjects received replacement immunoglobulin. Measured with immunoSEQ multiplex PCR; TCRdb has only the in-frame clones, and not every one. The sample was found to contain about 35,000 clones, and every one recurs. Regarding the study as a whole: Reportedly, TCR beta sequences from common variable immunodeficiency showed fewer deletions and N-nucleotide insertions.

This clonotype originated in a human donor with common variable immunodeficiency. Input material: peripheral blood mononuclear cells. The chain couples TRBV6-2 or TRBV6-3 to TRBJ1-5; D is perhaps TRBD1 (6 bases). This CDR3 is CASSALPNRVNQPQHF. The DNA read from the CDR3 is TGTGCCAGCAGTGCCCTACCAAACAGGGTAAATCAGCCC.